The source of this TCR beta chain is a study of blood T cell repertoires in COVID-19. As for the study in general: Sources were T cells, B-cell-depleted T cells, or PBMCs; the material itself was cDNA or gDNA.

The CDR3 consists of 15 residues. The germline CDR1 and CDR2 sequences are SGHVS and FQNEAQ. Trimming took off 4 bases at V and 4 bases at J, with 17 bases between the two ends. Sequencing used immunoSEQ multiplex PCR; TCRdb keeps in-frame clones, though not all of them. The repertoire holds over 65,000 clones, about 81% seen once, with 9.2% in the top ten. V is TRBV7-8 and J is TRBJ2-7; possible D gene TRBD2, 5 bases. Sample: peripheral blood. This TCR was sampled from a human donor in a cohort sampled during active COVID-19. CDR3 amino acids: CASSSRGGSSYEQYF. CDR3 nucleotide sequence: TGTGCCAGCAGCTCACGGGGTGGGAGTTCGTACGAGCAGTACTTC.